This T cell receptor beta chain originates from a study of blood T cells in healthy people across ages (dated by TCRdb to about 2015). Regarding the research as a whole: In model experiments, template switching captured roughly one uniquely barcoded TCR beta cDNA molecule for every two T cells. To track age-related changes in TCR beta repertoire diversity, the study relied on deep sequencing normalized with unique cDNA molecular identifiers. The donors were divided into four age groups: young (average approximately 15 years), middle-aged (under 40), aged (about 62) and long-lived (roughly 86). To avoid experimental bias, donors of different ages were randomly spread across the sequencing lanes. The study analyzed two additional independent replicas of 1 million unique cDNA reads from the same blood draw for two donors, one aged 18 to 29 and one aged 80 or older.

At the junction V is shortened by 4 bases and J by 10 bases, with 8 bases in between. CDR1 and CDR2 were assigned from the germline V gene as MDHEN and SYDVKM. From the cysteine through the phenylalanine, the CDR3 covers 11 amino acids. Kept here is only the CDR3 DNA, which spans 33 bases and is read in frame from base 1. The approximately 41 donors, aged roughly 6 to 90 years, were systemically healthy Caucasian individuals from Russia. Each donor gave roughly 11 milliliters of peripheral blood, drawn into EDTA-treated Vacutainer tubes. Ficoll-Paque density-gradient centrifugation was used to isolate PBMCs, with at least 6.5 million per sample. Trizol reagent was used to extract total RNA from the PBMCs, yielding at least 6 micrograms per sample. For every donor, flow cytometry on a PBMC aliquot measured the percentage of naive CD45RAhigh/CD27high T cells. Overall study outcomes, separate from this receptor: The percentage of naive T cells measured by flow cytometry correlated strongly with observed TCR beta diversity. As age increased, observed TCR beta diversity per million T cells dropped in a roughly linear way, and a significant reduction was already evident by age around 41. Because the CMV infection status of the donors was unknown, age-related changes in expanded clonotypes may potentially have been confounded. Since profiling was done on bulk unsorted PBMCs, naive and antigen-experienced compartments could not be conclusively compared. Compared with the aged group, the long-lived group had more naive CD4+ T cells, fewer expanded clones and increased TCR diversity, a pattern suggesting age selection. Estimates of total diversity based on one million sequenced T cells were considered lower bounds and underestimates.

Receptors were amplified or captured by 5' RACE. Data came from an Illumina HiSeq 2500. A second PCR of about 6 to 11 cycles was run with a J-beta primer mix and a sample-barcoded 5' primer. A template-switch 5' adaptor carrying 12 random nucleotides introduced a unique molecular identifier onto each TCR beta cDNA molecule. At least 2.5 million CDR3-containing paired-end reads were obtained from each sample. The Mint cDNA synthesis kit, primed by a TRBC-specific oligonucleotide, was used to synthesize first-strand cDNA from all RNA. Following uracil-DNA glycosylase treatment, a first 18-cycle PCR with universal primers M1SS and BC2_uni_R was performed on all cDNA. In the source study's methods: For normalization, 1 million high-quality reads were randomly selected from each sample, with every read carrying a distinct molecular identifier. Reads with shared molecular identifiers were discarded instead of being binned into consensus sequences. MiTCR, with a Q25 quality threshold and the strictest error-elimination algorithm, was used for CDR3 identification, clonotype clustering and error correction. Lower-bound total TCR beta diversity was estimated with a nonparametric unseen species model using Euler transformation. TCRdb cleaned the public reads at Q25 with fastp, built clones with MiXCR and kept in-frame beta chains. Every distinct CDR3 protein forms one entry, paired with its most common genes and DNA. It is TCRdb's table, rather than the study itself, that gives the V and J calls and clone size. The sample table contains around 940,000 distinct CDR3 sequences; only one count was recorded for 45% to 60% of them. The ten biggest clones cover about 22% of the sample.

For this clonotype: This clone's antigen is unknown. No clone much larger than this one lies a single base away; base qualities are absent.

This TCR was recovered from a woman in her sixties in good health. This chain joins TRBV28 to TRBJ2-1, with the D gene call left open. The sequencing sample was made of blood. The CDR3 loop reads CASSSPSEQFF. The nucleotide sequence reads TGTGCCAGCAGTTCCCCGTCGGAGCAGTTCTTC. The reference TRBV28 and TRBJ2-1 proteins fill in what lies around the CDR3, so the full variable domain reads DVKVTQSSRYLVKRTGEKVFLECVQDMDHENMFWYRQDPGLGLRLIYFSYDVKMKEKGDIPEGYSVSREKKERFSLILESASTNQTSMYLCASSSPSEQFFGPGTRLTVL.